This paragraph reports one T cell receptor beta chain. The target antigen is unknown. This CDR3 is 13 amino acids long. V dropped 1 base and J dropped 4 bases, with 7 bases sitting between them. Germline loops: CDR1 SGHAT, CDR2 FQNNGV. This record belongs to a study of graft-versus-host responses after intestinal transplantation. About the research overall: In this cohort, recipients had multivisceral, liver-intestinal, or isolated intestinal transplants. Tacrolimus and steroids were given for 3 to 4 years to all recipients after anti-thymocyte globulin induction.

Here immunoSEQ multiplex PCR was the method, and the copy in TCRdb shows in-frame clones only, minus some. The table includes about 120,000 clones, around 95% detected once. Findings and limits, study-wide: GvH clones appeared in recipient marrow, some first in ileum or blood. Levels of circulating GvH clones at their peak were associated with early post-transplant HvG declines.

V usage is TRBV11-2 and J usage is TRBJ1-1; D is unclear. Sequencing was performed on unstimulated CD8+ T cells sorted from spleen or lymph node cells, taken before intestinal transplant. The receptor's source is a human donor who received an intestinal transplant. The CDR3 loop reads CASSLGTGTEAFF. CDR3 coding DNA: TGTGCCAGCAGCTTAGGGACGGGCACTGAAGCTTTCTTT.